This T cell receptor (beta chain) was recovered during a study of blood T cell repertoires in COVID-19. Study as a whole: COVID-19 samples collected from the United States, Italy and Spain covered acute and convalescent phases.

CDR3 size: 15 residues. Trimming cost V 5 bases and J 7 bases, with 18 bases left between them. Germline V gene lookup returns CDR1 SEHNR and CDR2 FQNEAQ (reference sequence). Authors' data handling: Counts of nucleated cells, estimated from reference gene primer amplification, were obtained. The repertoire was sequenced with immunoSEQ multiplex PCR; TCRdb's copy has only in-frame clones and lacks some. V and J calls and clone size come straight from that table; D and trimming were deduced from the DNA. This sample carries roughly 230,000 clones, about 88% of them seen once, and the ten largest clones take less than 5%.

The clonotype comes from a woman in her forties who had recovered from COVID-19. Sequencing was carried out using peripheral blood. The J gene is TRBJ1-3, the V gene TRBV7-9; TRBD1 might be the D (6 bases). The CDR3 loop reads CASSPGTLRVNTIYF. The CDR3 nucleotides are TGTGCCAGCAGCCCAGGGACACTTAGGGTGAACACCATATATTTT. The whole variable domain, remainder taken from reference TRBV7-9 and TRBJ1-3, is DTGVSQNPRHKITKRGQNVTFRCDPISEHNRLYWYRQTLGQGPEFLTYFQNEAQLEKSRLLSDRFSAERPKGSFSTLEIQRTEQGDSAMYLCASSPGTLRVNTIYFGEGSWLTVV.